This TCR beta chain was recovered during a study of cytotoxic CD8 clonotypes in ibrutinib-treated CLL. The data were produced by immunoSEQ multiplex PCR, yet TCRdb's version contains in-frame clones alone and is incomplete. Found here are about 140,000 clones, 60% to 85% of them singletons; the top ten hold 25% to 30%. Germline loops: CDR1 KGHSH, CDR2 LQKENI. This CDR3 is built from 18 residues. Trimming took 1 base from V and 1 from J, leaving 19 bases between them. The source material was PBMCs, sampled after 12 months of ibrutinib treatment. This chain links TRBV18 with TRBJ2-5; maybe TRBD1 (5 bases). This clonotype was obtained from a human donor with chronic lymphocytic leukemia. In DNA, the CDR3 is TGTGCCAGCTCACCACAATCGAGTGTTGGACACCCCCAAGAGACCCAGTACTTC. It encodes CASSPQSSVGHPQETQYF.